Sequencing of this T cell receptor (beta chain) was carried out in a study of blood T cell repertoires in COVID-19. Study in general: The origin of the acute and convalescent COVID-19 samples was the United States, Italy and Spain.

This table comes from immunoSEQ multiplex PCR, and its TCRdb copy is limited to in-frame clones, with some not included. Here the sample spans about 340,000 clones, about nine tenths being singletons. Germline CDR1 and CDR2: LGHDT and YNNKEL (reference sequence). V gave up 1 base and J gave up 6 bases, with 9 bases separating them. CDR3 size: 14 residues. Seattle patients were enrolled during active infection and followed longitudinally. The J gene is TRBJ2-2, the V gene TRBV3-1 (or the pseudogene TRBV3-2); D uncertain. The sample was peripheral blood. The receptor's source is a woman aged 65 to 85 with COVID-19, enrolled during active disease. In DNA form, the CDR3 reads TGTGCCAGCAGCCAAGTCCAGTCAGCCGGGGAGCTGTTTTTT. Translation gives CASSQVQSAGELFF.